The 10 T cell receptor beta chains in this list originate from one sample, sequenced in a study of shared clonotypes between healthy human individuals. Naive CD8 cells were CD45RO-negative, positively selected for CCR7, excluding terminally differentiated effector memory CD45RA+ cells. The assay was immunoSEQ multiplex PCR, and TCRdb's table has in-frame clones only and misses some. Counted here are around 1,900,000 clones, around 93% occurring once; the ten biggest clones make up 1.5% to 2%. Input material: naive CD8+ T cells from PBMCs. The receptors come from a man in his late teens or twenties in good health. Some clones in this sample may be carry-over from other donors' samples.

V usage is TRBV10-3 and J usage is TRBJ1-1, with D possibly matching TRBD1 (5 bases). The CDR3 covers 11 residues. Looked up from germline, CDR1 is ENHRY and CDR2 is SYGVKD. V was shortened by 11 bases and J by 1 base, with 8 bases between the two germline ends. CDR3 DNA: TGTGCCCAAACAGGGAACACTGAAGCTTTCTTT. It yields the protein CAQTGNTEAFF.

The V and J genes are TRBV19 and TRBJ2-1, with TRBD2 matching 11 bases. This CDR3 spans 17 amino acids. Germline lookup yields CDR1 LNHDA and CDR2 SQIVND (reference sequence). V trimming: 1 base; J trimming: 7 bases; junction bases outside the gene matches: 9. The CDR3 nucleotides read TGTGCCAGTAGTATAGTAGCAGGACTAGCGGGTTCGAATGAGCAGTTCTTC. Its translation is CASSIVAGLAGSNEQFF.

The chain recombines TRBV7-9 with TRBJ2-1, with D perhaps matching TRBD1 (5 bases). Germline V gene sequence: CDR1 SEHNR, CDR2 FQNEAQ (reference sequence). The CDR3 sequence is 15 residues long. The germline V and J ends were trimmed by 6 bases and 2 bases, with 14 bases remaining between them. The CDR3 DNA is TGTGCCAGCAGGCTTGGGGCTAGTGCCTACAATGAGCAGTTCTTC. Protein sequence: CASRLGASAYNEQFF. Drawing the rest from reference TRBV7-9 and TRBJ2-1, the complete variable domain is DTGVSQNPRHKITKRGQNVTFRCDPISEHNRLYWYRQTLGQGPEFLTYFQNEAQLEKSRLLSDRFSAERPKGSFSTLEIQRTEQGDSAMYLCASRLGASAYNEQFFGPGTRLTVL.

J is TRBJ1-1 and V is TRBV5-1; D unclear. V lost 3 bases and J 3 bases, leaving 12 bases between the germline ends. Germline CDR1 SGHRS, CDR2 YFSETQ. There are 14 residues in the CDR3. The chain's CDR3 is CASSSGGMDTEAFF. The CDR3 coding sequence is TGCGCCAGCAGCTCAGGCGGGATGGACACTGAAGCTTTCTTT.

Notes on this clone: Other DNA sequences of this sample code for an identical CDR3. This chain joins TRBV27 and TRBJ1-5; no clear D. V was cut by 6 bases and J by 1 base, with 13 bases left in between. Germline CDR1 and CDR2: MNHEY and SMNVEV (reference sequence). The CDR3 has 15 amino acids. The chain's CDR3 is CASSLAYGSNQPQHF. Here the CDR3 DNA reads TGTGCCAGCAGCCTGGCCTATGGGAGCAATCAGCCCCAGCATTTT.

The chain uses TRBV11-2 and TRBJ2-2; 9 bases agree with TRBD2. The germline CDR1 and CDR2 sequences are SGHAT and FQNNGV. After removal of 0 bases from V and 4 bases from J, the junction contained 6 bases not matched to a gene. This CDR3 is 17 amino acids long. CDR3 sequence: CASSLDLGLAGTGELFF. The CDR3 coding sequence is TGTGCCAGCAGCTTAGATTTGGGACTAGCTGGCACCGGGGAGCTGTTTTTT.

V and J are TRBV27 and TRBJ2-3; 8 bases align to TRBD2. This CDR3 is built from 16 residues. J was trimmed by 2 bases and V by 1 base; bases with no gene match: 5. In germline, CDR1 is MNHEY, CDR2 SMNVEV (reference sequence). The CDR3 DNA is TGTGCCAGCAGTTTATGGGGTAGCGGGAACACAGATACGCAGTATTTT. Amino acids: CASSLWGSGNTDTQYF.

The chain combines TRBV5-4 with TRBJ2-7; D may be TRBD2 (6 bases). Deletions cut 4 bases from V and 0 bases from J, with 20 bases between. The germline V gene has CDR1 SGHNT and CDR2 YYREEE (reference sequence). The CDR3 extends over 17 amino acids. CDR3 coding DNA: TGTGCCAGCAGCCCGGGTGCGGTAGCGGATTCCTCCTACGAGCAGTACTTC. Translated, it gives CASSPGAVADSSYEQYF. The full variable domain, completed using reference TRBV5-4 and TRBJ2-7, is ETGVTQSPTHLIKTRGQQVTLRCSSQSGHNTVSWYQQALGQGPQFIFQYYREEENGRGNFPPRFSGLQFPNYSSELNVNALELDDSALYLCASSPGAVADSSYEQYFGPGTRLTVT.

The V gene is TRBV27, the J gene TRBJ2-3, with unresolved D. This CDR3 has 16 residues. CDR1 is MNHEY, CDR2 SMNVEV, per germline (reference sequence). With 0 bases removed from V and 2 bases from J, the gap between germline ends came to 12 bases. The DNA for the CDR3 is TGTGCCAGCAGTTTATCCACCTCTTACTTCACAGATACGCAGTATTTT. Its protein product is CASSLSTSYFTDTQYF.

The DNA of the CDR3 is TGTGCCAGCAGCTTAGAGCGTGGGACTAGCGCTAACACCGGGGAGCTGTTTTTT. It specifies CASSLERGTSANTGELFF. The chain recombines TRBV7-6 with TRBJ2-2, with 10 bases matching TRBD2. There are 18 residues in the CDR3. Trimming removed 1 base from V and 2 bases from J; junction bases left unmatched: 7. CDR1 SGHVS and CDR2 FNYEAQ come from the germline V gene.